Listed below are T cell receptor beta chains from one sample, sequenced in a study of memory CD4+ T cells and cytomegalovirus serostatus. Data came from immunoSEQ multiplex PCR; TCRdb stores just in-frame clones and leaves some out. The sample yields about 60,000 clones, under 90% seen once. The sample taken for sequencing was memory CD4+ T cells from blood. The receptors were gathered from an adult in good health and CMV-seronegative. Some clones in this sample may be carry-over from other donors' samples. Each CDR3 is given with its conserved first and last residue. Each record gives: D gene, clone size, V gene, J gene, CDR3 DNA, CDR3 protein. D genes are given only for firm matches. Rows may omit the clone size; those that give it use once, few, many or a size class.

d_gene: TRBD2
abundance: once
v_gene: TRBV11-3
j_gene: TRBJ2-1
CDR3nt: TGTGCCAGCAGCAAACTAGCGGGAGGGTACAATGAGCAGTTCTTC
CDR3aa: CASSKLAGGYNEQFF

d_gene: TRBD1
abundance: NA
v_gene: TRBV6-6
j_gene: TRBJ2-3
CDR3nt: TGTGCCAGCCTAGGACAGGGGAGAACAGATACGCAGTATTTT
CDR3aa: CASLGQGRTDTQYF

d_gene: NA
abundance: once
v_gene: TRBV5-1
j_gene: TRBJ1-4
CDR3nt: TGCGCCAGCAGCGAATACCAGCAAGAAAAACTGTTTTTT
CDR3aa: CASSEYQQEKLFF

d_gene: NA
abundance: few
v_gene: TRBV5-5
j_gene: TRBJ1-1
CDR3nt: TGTGCCAGCAGCTTGGCAGGGGTCGGTGAAGCTTTCTTT
CDR3aa: CASSLAGVGEAFF

d_gene: TRBD1
abundance: NA
v_gene: TRBV7-2
j_gene: TRBJ2-7
CDR3nt: TGTGCCAGCAGCTTAGCGGGGACAGGCCAACCTAAGGGGTACGAGCAGTACTTC
CDR3aa: CASSLAGTGQPKGYEQYF

d_gene: TRBD1
abundance: once
v_gene: TRBV2
j_gene: TRBJ2-7
CDR3nt: TGTGCCAGCCGACAGGGGAACAACGAGCAGTACTTC
CDR3aa: CASRQGNNEQYF

d_gene: NA
abundance: NA
v_gene: TRBV28
j_gene: TRBJ2-5
CDR3nt: TGTGCCAGCAGTTTATCCAGGGGGGGGCAAGAGACCCAGTACTTC
CDR3aa: CASSLSRGGQETQYF

d_gene: TRBD1
abundance: NA
v_gene: TRBV6-1
j_gene: TRBJ2-7
CDR3nt: TGTGCCAGCATACGAGAGGGACAGGGGACCTCCGAGCAGTACTTC
CDR3aa: CASIREGQGTSEQYF

d_gene: NA
abundance: few
v_gene: TRBV7-3
j_gene: TRBJ2-1
CDR3nt: TGTGCCAGCAGCTTAAGTTCGAACAATGAGCAGTTCTTC
CDR3aa: CASSLSSNNEQFF

d_gene: TRBD1
abundance: NA
v_gene: TRBV9
j_gene: TRBJ1-3
CDR3nt: TGTGCCAGCAGCCCCCAAGTCTTCGGGACAGGTGGGACCATATATTTT
CDR3aa: CASSPQVFGTGGTIYF

d_gene: TRBD2
abundance: few
v_gene: TRBV6-1
j_gene: TRBJ2-7
CDR3nt: TGTGCCAGCAGTGAAGTAGCGGGGTTAATCTCCTACGAGCAGTACTTC
CDR3aa: CASSEVAGLISYEQYF

d_gene: TRBD2
abundance: NA
v_gene: TRBV7-3
j_gene: TRBJ2-3
CDR3nt: TGTGCCAGCAGCTTAGCGGCGGGAGGGGATACGCAGTATTTT
CDR3aa: CASSLAAGGDTQYF

d_gene: NA
abundance: few
v_gene: TRBV28
j_gene: TRBJ2-3
CDR3nt: TGTGCCAGCAGTTCGCAATTGGCAACGCAGTATTTT
CDR3aa: CASSSQLATQYF

d_gene: TRBD2
abundance: NA
v_gene: TRBV5-4
j_gene: TRBJ2-5
CDR3nt: TGTGCCAGCAGCTTGGTCGAGCGGGGACAAGAGACCCAGTACTTC
CDR3aa: CASSLVERGQETQYF

d_gene: TRBD1
abundance: NA
v_gene: TRBV9
j_gene: TRBJ1-4
CDR3nt: TGTGCCAGCAGCGTAGCAGGGGGCGAGAGATCTAATGAAAAACTGTTTTTT
CDR3aa: CASSVAGGERSNEKLFF

d_gene: NA
abundance: NA
v_gene: TRBV6-6
j_gene: TRBJ1-6
CDR3nt: TGTGCCAGTTGGGAGGTCGTGGGCCCTGGATCACCCCTCCACTTT
CDR3aa: CASWEVVGPGSPLHF

d_gene: NA
abundance: NA
v_gene: TRBV14
j_gene: TRBJ2-1
CDR3nt: TGTGCCAGCAGCCAGAGGGGTTTTTACTACAATGAGCAGTTCTTC
CDR3aa: CASSQRGFYYNEQFF

d_gene: NA
abundance: NA
v_gene: TRBV7-2
j_gene: TRBJ1-1
CDR3nt: TGTGCCAGCAGACCCATGGGGAAGTCAGCCCAAGCTTTCTTT
CDR3aa: CASRPMGKSAQAFF

d_gene: NA
abundance: NA
v_gene: TRBV5-4
j_gene: TRBJ2-5
CDR3nt: TGTGCCAGCAGCTCCGGTGGGTATGAGACCCAGTACTTC
CDR3aa: CASSSGGYETQYF

d_gene: TRBD2
abundance: NA
v_gene: TRBV19
j_gene: TRBJ2-7
CDR3nt: TGTGCCAGTAGAGACTCCGGGACTAGCGGTTACGAGCAGTACTTC
CDR3aa: CASRDSGTSGYEQYF

d_gene: TRBD1
abundance: NA
v_gene: TRBV9
j_gene: TRBJ2-7
CDR3nt: TGTGCCAGCAGCGTAGAGGGACAGGGCTACGAGCAGTACTTC
CDR3aa: CASSVEGQGYEQYF

d_gene: NA
abundance: NA
v_gene: TRBV29-1
j_gene: TRBJ2-1
CDR3nt: TGCAGCGTTGAAGGCGGGGAAGGACTCTACAATGAGCAGTTCTTC
CDR3aa: CSVEGGEGLYNEQFF

d_gene: NA
abundance: NA
v_gene: TRBV4-1
j_gene: TRBJ2-7
CDR3nt: TGCGCCAGCAGCCCTACGGGGGCGAGCTCCTACGAGCAGTACTTC
CDR3aa: CASSPTGASSYEQYF

d_gene: NA
abundance: NA
v_gene: TRBV28
j_gene: TRBJ1-1
CDR3nt: TGTGCCAGCAGTGGGGACATCGGGACTCGGGCTTTCTTT
CDR3aa: CASSGDIGTRAFF

d_gene: TRBD1
abundance: few
v_gene: TRBV28
j_gene: TRBJ2-3
CDR3nt: TGTGCCAGCAGTACACCGGGACAGCACACAGATACGCAGTATTTT
CDR3aa: CASSTPGQHTDTQYF

d_gene: NA
abundance: few
v_gene: TRBV18
j_gene: TRBJ2-2
CDR3nt: TGTGCCAGCTCTCCAGGCGGGGCCGGGGAGCTGTTTTTT
CDR3aa: CASSPGGAGELFF

d_gene: TRBD1
abundance: NA
v_gene: TRBV5-4
j_gene: TRBJ1-6
CDR3nt: TGTGCCAGCAGTTTCGGACAGGGAGGTTCACCCCTCCACTTT
CDR3aa: CASSFGQGGSPLHF

d_gene: NA
abundance: NA
v_gene: TRBV30
j_gene: TRBJ1-5
CDR3nt: TGTGCCTGGAGTGGGGACAGCAATCAGCCCCAGCATTTT
CDR3aa: CAWSGDSNQPQHF

d_gene: TRBD1
abundance: NA
v_gene: TRBV4-1
j_gene: TRBJ1-1
CDR3nt: TGCGCCAGCAGCTCTGTGACAGGGGGAAACACTGAAGCTTTCTTT
CDR3aa: CASSSVTGGNTEAFF

d_gene: NA
abundance: NA
v_gene: TRBV19
j_gene: TRBJ1-5
CDR3nt: TGTGCCAGTACGGTAGTGGGCAATCAGCCCCAGCATTTT
CDR3aa: CASTVVGNQPQHF

d_gene: TRBD2
abundance: NA
v_gene: TRBV5-6
j_gene: TRBJ2-1
CDR3nt: TGTGCCAGCAGCTTCCGGGGGACTAGCGGAAAAAATGAGCAGTTCTTC
CDR3aa: CASSFRGTSGKNEQFF

d_gene: NA
abundance: NA
v_gene: TRBV6-5
j_gene: TRBJ1-4
CDR3nt: TGTGCCAGCCGACCCCGGGCAGTCCGGGAAAAACTGTTTTTT
CDR3aa: CASRPRAVREKLFF

d_gene: NA
abundance: few
v_gene: TRBV14
j_gene: TRBJ2-7
CDR3nt: TGTGCCAGCAGCCAAGGCTGGGGGACCTCTGTCGCCTACGAGCAGTACTTC
CDR3aa: CASSQGWGTSVAYEQYF

d_gene: TRBD2
abundance: NA
v_gene: TRBV28
j_gene: TRBJ2-7
CDR3nt: TGTGCCAGCAGTCTCCGACTAGCGGGAAGCTACGAGCAGTACTTC
CDR3aa: CASSLRLAGSYEQYF

d_gene: NA
abundance: NA
v_gene: TRBV30
j_gene: TRBJ1-3
CDR3nt: TGTGCCTGGGGTCGACCTGGAAACACCATATATTTT
CDR3aa: CAWGRPGNTIYF

d_gene: NA
abundance: NA
v_gene: TRBV7-9
j_gene: TRBJ2-3
CDR3nt: TGTGCCAGCAGCTTTATTCAGGGATCAGATACGCAGTATTTT
CDR3aa: CASSFIQGSDTQYF

d_gene: TRBD2
abundance: NA
v_gene: TRBV15
j_gene: TRBJ2-2
CDR3nt: TGTGCCACCAGCAGGGGACTAGGGAACACCGGGGAGCTGTTTTTT
CDR3aa: CATSRGLGNTGELFF

d_gene: NA
abundance: NA
v_gene: TRBV2
j_gene: TRBJ2-7
CDR3nt: TGTGCCAGCAGGGTCGGCCCGCCCCCCGAGCAGTACTTC
CDR3aa: CASRVGPPPEQYF

d_gene: TRBD1
abundance: NA
v_gene: TRBV5-4
j_gene: TRBJ2-7
CDR3nt: TGTGCCAGCAGCCGTGGGACAGGGGACGAGCAGTACTTC
CDR3aa: CASSRGTGDEQYF

d_gene: TRBD1
abundance: NA
v_gene: TRBV28
j_gene: TRBJ1-4
CDR3nt: TGTGCCAGCAGTTTGGGCAGGGGGCGGGAAAAACTGTTTTTT
CDR3aa: CASSLGRGREKLFF

d_gene: NA
abundance: NA
v_gene: TRBV28
j_gene: TRBJ1-1
CDR3nt: TGTGCCAGCAGTTTATTAAGGGGCCGCAACACTGAAGCTTTCTTT
CDR3aa: CASSLLRGRNTEAFF

d_gene: NA
abundance: NA
v_gene: TRBV5-1
j_gene: TRBJ1-5
CDR3nt: TGCGCCAGCAGCGTCCAGCCCGGGAGTCAGCCCCAGCATTTT
CDR3aa: CASSVQPGSQPQHF

d_gene: NA
abundance: NA
v_gene: TRBV6-1
j_gene: TRBJ2-3
CDR3nt: TGTGCCAGCACCGGAATACACAGGACAGATACGCAGTATTTT
CDR3aa: CASTGIHRTDTQYF

d_gene: NA
abundance: NA
v_gene: TRBV14
j_gene: TRBJ2-7
CDR3nt: TGTGCCAGCAGCCGCCAACAGGGCCCCTACGAGCAGTACTTC
CDR3aa: CASSRQQGPYEQYF

d_gene: NA
abundance: NA
v_gene: TRBV28
j_gene: TRBJ1-5
CDR3nt: TGTGCCAGCAGTTTAGCAGGGGCGCGCAATCAGCCCCAGCATTTT
CDR3aa: CASSLAGARNQPQHF

d_gene: NA
abundance: NA
v_gene: TRBV6-4
j_gene: TRBJ1-5
CDR3nt: TGTGCCAGCAGTGCCATGATTAATCAGCCCCAGCATTTT
CDR3aa: CASSAMINQPQHF

d_gene: NA
abundance: NA
v_gene: TRBV5-4
j_gene: TRBJ1-1
CDR3nt: TGTGCCAGCAGCTTGGGCAGGGGCGAAAGAACTGAAGCTTTCTTT
CDR3aa: CASSLGRGERTEAFF

d_gene: NA
abundance: NA
v_gene: TRBV28
j_gene: TRBJ1-5
CDR3nt: TGTGCCAGCATGGGAGGACTGGGCAATCAGCCCCAGCATTTT
CDR3aa: CASMGGLGNQPQHF

d_gene: NA
abundance: NA
v_gene: TRBV5-1
j_gene: TRBJ2-1
CDR3nt: TGCGCCAGCAGCTTGATGTATAGCGGTTCAAATAACAATGAGCAGTTCTTC
CDR3aa: CASSLMYSGSNNNEQFF

d_gene: NA
abundance: NA
v_gene: TRBV27
j_gene: TRBJ1-5
CDR3nt: TGTGCCAGCAGTTTAAATGGTCGTAGCAATCAGCCCCAGCATTTT
CDR3aa: CASSLNGRSNQPQHF

d_gene: NA
abundance: NA
v_gene: TRBV18
j_gene: TRBJ2-2
CDR3nt: TGTGCCAGCTCACCACGGCAGGGTCAAACCGGGGAGCTGTTTTTT
CDR3aa: CASSPRQGQTGELFF